Listed below are T cell receptor beta chains from one sample, sequenced in a study of shared clonotypes between healthy human individuals. Sequencing used immunoSEQ multiplex PCR; TCRdb keeps in-frame clones, though not all of them. The data show 1.5 million to 2.5 million clones, about 95% seen once. The material sequenced was naive CD8+ T cells sorted from blood. Receptors originate from a young man in good health. Both conserved end residues are part of each CDR3. A D gene is named only where the DNA matches it firmly. Size tells how often a clone was seen (once, few, many) or the class of an expanded clone, and some rows leave it out.

clone size | J gene | D gene | V gene | CDR3 DNA | CDR3 protein
- | TRBJ1-5 | TRBD1 | TRBV6-1 | TGTGCCAGCAATCGAAACAGGGGTAGCAATCAGCCCCAGCATTTT | CASNRNRGSNQPQHF
- | TRBJ1-4 | TRBD1 | TRBV14 | TGTGCCAGCAGCCCCCGGACAGGGCGCACTAATGAAAAACTGTTTTTT | CASSPRTGRTNEKLFF
- | TRBJ1-4 | TRBD1 | TRBV5-4 | TGTGCCAGCAGCTTGGATATCAGACAGGGAGGTTGGGGTGAAAAACTGTTTTTT | CASSLDIRQGGWGEKLFF
- | TRBJ2-7 | TRBD2 | TRBV7-8 | TGTGCCAGCAGCTTAGAAGTGCCTAGCGGTTCCTACGAGCAGTACTTC | CASSLEVPSGSYEQYF
- | TRBJ2-3 | - | TRBV11-2 | TGTGCCAGCAGCTTAGCTATAGCCCCTAGCACAGATACGCAGTATTTT | CASSLAIAPSTDTQYF
- | TRBJ2-5 | - | TRBV5-1 | TGCGCCAGCAGCTTGTTGTTCGGGGTCGGAGAGACCCAGTACTTC | CASSLLFGVGETQYF
- | TRBJ1-5 | - | TRBV15 | TGTGCCACCAGTCCAGAGTCTGGGGTTTATAGCAATCAGCCCCAGCATTTT | CATSPESGVYSNQPQHF
- | TRBJ2-1 | TRBD2 | TRBV6-5 | TGTGCCAGCAGCCCTAGCGGGAGTGCGGATGAGCAGTTCTTC | CASSPSGSADEQFF
- | TRBJ2-5 | - | TRBV7-9 | TGTGCCAGCAGCTTAGCGTTATCCGGGGCGGGGGAGACCCAGTACTTC | CASSLALSGAGETQYF
- | TRBJ2-1 | - | TRBV28 | TGTGCCAGCAGCTCCAAACCCGGAGGCGATCACAATGAGCAGTTCTTC | CASSSKPGGDHNEQFF
- | TRBJ2-7 | - | TRBV27 | TGTGCCAGCAGTTTAGTTGGGGCCTACGTCAAGCAGTACTTC | CASSLVGAYVKQYF
- | TRBJ2-2 | - | TRBV7-8 | TGTGCCAGCAGCTGGGGGTCGGTGGGCACCGGGGAGCTGTTTTTT | CASSWGSVGTGELFF
- | TRBJ2-7 | TRBD2 | TRBV14 | TGTGCCAGCAGCCCGGCGGGAGGCGGGTACGAGCAGTACTTC | CASSPAGGGYEQYF
- | TRBJ2-7 | - | TRBV28 | TGTGCCAGCAGTTTGATGGTGGGGAGGGAGCAGTACTTC | CASSLMVGREQYF
- | TRBJ1-2 | - | TRBV7-3 | TGTGCCAGCAGCCCAATCGGGGGGCGGCCGAACTATGGCTACACCTTC | CASSPIGGRPNYGYTF
- | TRBJ1-1 | TRBD1 | TRBV7-9 | TGTGCCAGCAGCTTAGATATGGGATACAACAGGGGAGAAGAAGCTTTCTTT | CASSLDMGYNRGEEAFF
- | TRBJ2-4 | - | TRBV13 | TGTGCCAGCAGCTCCTGGGCTGGGGGGGCCAAAAACATTCAGTACTTC | CASSSWAGGAKNIQYF
- | TRBJ2-5 | TRBD1 | TRBV7-9 | TGTGCCAGCAGCCCCCCGACAGGGGTCGAGACCCAGTACTTC | CASSPPTGVETQYF
- | TRBJ2-1 | - | TRBV7-9 | TGTGCCAGCAGCCCTTATTTGGGTGGGGATGAGCAGTTCTTC | CASSPYLGGDEQFF
- | TRBJ2-4 | TRBD2 | TRBV9 | TGTGCCAGCAGCTTAGCGGGGCTAGCGGGAGACATTCAGTACTTC | CASSLAGLAGDIQYF
- | TRBJ2-2 | TRBD1 | TRBV7-6 | TGTGCCAGCAGCATCGACAGGGGGGGAACCGGGGAGCTGTTTTTT | CASSIDRGGTGELFF
- | TRBJ2-1 | TRBD2 | TRBV18 | TGTGCCAGCTCACCACAAACTAGCGGGGGCCGTTACTACAATGAGCAGTTCTTC | CASSPQTSGGRYYNEQFF
- | TRBJ1-2 | - | TRBV5-1 | TGCGCCAGCAGCTTGGAGGACGCTAACTATGGCTACACCTTC | CASSLEDANYGYTF
many | TRBJ2-4 | TRBD1 | TRBV12-5 | TGTGCTAGTGGTTGGGCCGCAGGGGGTAAGGGCAAAAACATTCAGTACTTC | CASGWAAGGKGKNIQYF
- | TRBJ2-7 | - | TRBV2 | TGTGCCAGCAGTGGAAGGATGGGCGAGCAGTACTTC | CASSGRMGEQYF
- | TRBJ1-2 | - | TRBV28 | TGTGCCAGCACCCTGAGGTCTGGGCATGGCTACACCTTC | CASTLRSGHGYTF
- | TRBJ2-3 | TRBD2 | TRBV30 | TGTGCCTCAAGCGGGGTGAACACAGATACGCAGTATTTT | CASSGVNTDTQYF
- | TRBJ2-3 | TRBD2 | TRBV7-6 | TGTGCCAGCAGGCGGACTAGCGGAGCCACAGATACGCAGTATTTT | CASRRTSGATDTQYF
- | TRBJ1-5 | - | TRBV28 | TGTGCCAGCACCGACAATCAGCCCCAGCATTTT | CASTDNQPQHF
- | TRBJ2-3 | - | TRBV6-5 | TGTGCCAGCAGTTACTCAACAGGCACAGATACGCAGTATTTT | CASSYSTGTDTQYF
- | TRBJ1-4 | - | TRBV6-4 | TGTGCCAGCAGTGACTCGGACATTCGAGGCCCCAATGAAAAACTGTTTTTT | CASSDSDIRGPNEKLFF
- | TRBJ2-5 | TRBD2 | TRBV4-1 | TGCGCCAGCAGCCAAGAAGGCCCAGCGGGGCTACTCCAAGAGACCCAGTACTTC | CASSQEGPAGLLQETQYF
- | TRBJ2-7 | TRBD2 | TRBV13 | TGTGCCAGCAGCGGAAGACTAGCGGGAGCCACCTACGAGCAGTACTTC | CASSGRLAGATYEQYF
- | TRBJ1-6 | - | TRBV5-4 | TGTGCCAGCAGGGACCCGGCTGCGGATAATTCACCCCTCCACTTT | CASRDPAADNSPLHF
- | TRBJ1-4 | - | TRBV7-9 | TGTGCCAGCAGCGAAGGAGCTGAAAAACTGTTTTTT | CASSEGAEKLFF
few | TRBJ1-1 | - | TRBV6-5 | TGTGCCAGCAGTTACGGGCAGTTGAACACTGAAGCTTTCTTT | CASSYGQLNTEAFF
- | TRBJ2-1 | - | TRBV6-6 | TGTGCCAGCAGTTACTCAGGGAGCTCCTACAATGAGCAGTTCTTC | CASSYSGSSYNEQFF
- | TRBJ1-1 | - | TRBV4-1 | TGCGCCAGCAGCCAAGTTGCCGGGACTGAAGCTTTCTTT | CASSQVAGTEAFF
- | TRBJ2-7 | TRBD2 | TRBV9 | TGTGCCAGCAGCGTAGCGGGACTAGGCTCATACGAGCAGTACTTC | CASSVAGLGSYEQYF
- | TRBJ2-7 | - | TRBV10-1 | TGCGCCAGCAGTAAAAGCCTCGGCGGGATCTACGAGCAGTACTTC | CASSKSLGGIYEQYF
once | TRBJ2-7 | TRBD2 | TRBV2 | TGTGCCAGCAGGAAGGATCGGATAGCGGGAGGGCCCGACTCCTACGAGCAGTACTTC | CASRKDRIAGGPDSYEQYF
- | TRBJ2-7 | - | TRBV27 | TGTGCCAGCAGTTTGGCGGGGGCCTCCTACGAGCAGTACTTC | CASSLAGASYEQYF
few | TRBJ1-2 | - | TRBV7-9 | TGTGCCAGCAGCTTAGCAGGGGAAGGCTACACCTTC | CASSLAGEGYTF
- | TRBJ2-7 | - | TRBV28 | TGTGCCAGCAGTTTACAGGACCACGGCGAGCAGTACTTC | CASSLQDHGEQYF
- | TRBJ2-7 | - | TRBV7-2 | TGTGCCAGCGGGGGACACACAACCTACGAGCAGTACTTC | CASGGHTTYEQYF
once | TRBJ2-1 | TRBD2 | TRBV7-8 | TGTGCCAGCAGCTTAGCGATCATAGGAGGGAGGGCCAATGAGCAGTTCTTC | CASSLAIIGGRANEQFF
- | TRBJ2-5 | - | TRBV28 | TGTGCCAGCAGTTTTTTGGTTGGGAGCCAAGAGACCCAGTACTTC | CASSFLVGSQETQYF
- | TRBJ2-1 | - | TRBV2 | TGTGCCAGCAGAGGGATTTACAATGAGCAGTTCTTC | CASRGIYNEQFF
once | TRBJ2-2 | - | TRBV7-9 | TGTGCCAGCAGCTCCTCTCCCGTAGGGCCGAACACCGGGGAGCTGTTTTTT | CASSSSPVGPNTGELFF
- | TRBJ1-2 | - | TRBV11-2 | TGTGCCAGCAGCTTGGCAGGGGTTCATGGCTACACCTTC | CASSLAGVHGYTF
- | TRBJ2-2 | TRBD2 | TRBV11-2 | TGTGCCAGCAGCTACCCGGGACTACCGAACACCGGGGAGCTGTTTTTT | CASSYPGLPNTGELFF
- | TRBJ2-3 | TRBD1 | TRBV10-1 | TGCGCCAGCAGTGATCCCGGACAGGGGACAGATACGCAGTATTTT | CASSDPGQGTDTQYF
- | TRBJ2-6 | - | TRBV27 | TGTGCCAGCACTAATCTGGGCTCTGGGGCCAACGTCCTGACTTTC | CASTNLGSGANVLTF
- | TRBJ2-7 | TRBD1 | TRBV6-6 | TGTGCCTCCTGGGCAGGGGGCCACGAGCAGTACTTC | CASWAGGHEQYF
- | TRBJ2-3 | - | TRBV10-3 | TGTGCCATCAGTGAACCGGACAGCCAGCGCACAGATACGCAGTATTTT | CAISEPDSQRTDTQYF
- | TRBJ2-7 | TRBD1 | TRBV10-3 | TGTGCCATCAGTGATCCGGGACAGGGCCACGAGCAGTACTTC | CAISDPGQGHEQYF
- | TRBJ2-3 | - | TRBV27 | TGTGCCAGCAGTTTAATGCCCCTGACAGATACGCAGTATTTT | CASSLMPLTDTQYF
few | TRBJ2-7 | TRBD1 | TRBV7-3 | TGTGCCAGCAGCTTAGGACAGGGTCACGCCTACGAGCAGTACTTC | CASSLGQGHAYEQYF
once | TRBJ1-1 | - | TRBV5-6 | TGTGCCAGCAGCTTGGGGGTACAGGGCCCTGAAGCTTTCTTT | CASSLGVQGPEAFF